A selection of T cell receptor beta chains follows, all from one sample in a study of OX40 agonist ivuxolimab in advanced cancers. Sequenced by immunoSEQ multiplex PCR; TCRdb stores in-frame clones only, minus some. This table holds tens of thousands of clones, 84% found once. The sample in question was CD4+ or CD8+ T cells sorted from blood, obtained in a trial of the OX40 agonist ivuxolimab. These receptors originate from an adult with an advanced solid tumor such as melanoma, head and neck, liver or kidney cancer. The CDR3 runs from the conserved cysteine through the conserved F or W. Each record gives: clone size, V gene, J gene, D gene, CDR3 protein, CDR3 DNA. A D gene is named only where the DNA matches it firmly. Part of the rows lack a size; the others show once, few, many or a class for expanded clones.

>.|TRBV7-9|TRBJ2-2|TRBD1
CASSLQQGAISNTGELFF
TGTGCCAGCAGCTTACAACAGGGGGCCATTTCGAACACCGGGGAGCTGTTTTTT
>.|TRBV11-1|TRBJ2-5|.
CASSPRVYETQYF
TGTGCCAGCAGCCCCAGGGTTTACGAGACCCAGTACTTC
>.|TRBV19|TRBJ1-2|.
CASSPRTGNYGYTF
TGTGCCAGTAGTCCCAGGACGGGAAACTATGGCTACACCTTC
>.|TRBV7-2|TRBJ2-7|.
CAINTGGSSYEQYF
TGTGCCATCAATACTGGGGGGAGCTCCTACGAGCAGTACTTC
>.|TRBV2|TRBJ1-1|TRBD1
CASSDRGRTEAFF
TGTGCCAGCAGTGACAGGGGGCGGACTGAAGCTTTCTTT
>once|TRBV4-2|TRBJ1-4|.
CASSQVEGGTNEKLFF
TGTGCCAGCAGCCAAGTCGAGGGAGGAACTAATGAAAAACTGTTTTTT
>.|TRBV11-3|TRBJ2-1|TRBD2
CASSSRAGGRYNEQFF
TGTGCCAGCAGCTCGCGAGCGGGGGGTCGGTACAATGAGCAGTTCTTC
>.|TRBV5-6|TRBJ2-7|.
CASSLVVAAIYEQYF
TGTGCCAGCAGCTTGGTTGTGGCCGCCATCTACGAGCAGTACTTC
>.|TRBV19|TRBJ1-6|TRBD1
CASSIGDRGDNSPLHF
TGTGCCAGTAGTATTGGCGACAGGGGCGATAATTCACCCCTCCACTTT
>.|TRBV7-3|TRBJ2-1|TRBD2
CASSIGTTYNEQFF
TGTGCCAGCAGCATAGGGACTACTTACAATGAGCAGTTCTTC
>.|TRBV5-6|TRBJ2-5|.
CASSRDAGETQYF
TGTGCCAGCAGCCGGGACGCCGGAGAGACCCAGTACTTC
>.|TRBV28|TRBJ1-2|TRBD1
CASSSGQGVYGYTF
TGTGCCAGCAGCAGCGGGCAGGGGGTCTATGGCTACACCTTC
>few|TRBV6-1|TRBJ2-1|TRBD2
CASSSTSGGAIGQFF
TGTGCCAGCAGTTCGACTAGCGGGGGAGCGATTGGGCAGTTCTTC
>.|TRBV27|TRBJ1-3|.
CASSEGLVRGNTIYF
TGTGCCAGCAGTGAGGGACTCGTAAGGGGAAACACCATATATTTT
>.|TRBV28|TRBJ2-4|.
CASKPQRLAKNIQYF
TGTGCCAGCAAGCCCCAACGGTTAGCCAAAAACATTCAGTACTTC
>.|TRBV4-2|TRBJ1-2|.
CASSRPNPQGNYGYTF
TGTGCCAGCAGCCGTCCTAACCCCCAGGGTAACTATGGCTACACCTTC
>.|TRBV7-2|TRBJ1-1|.
CASSLGGSLNTEAFF
TGTGCCAGCAGCTTAGGCGGATCCTTGAACACTGAAGCTTTCTTT
>.|TRBV11-2|TRBJ2-1|.
CASSAQTLYNEQFF
TGTGCCAGCAGCGCGCAAACACTTTACAATGAGCAGTTCTTC
>.|TRBV29-1|TRBJ2-1|TRBD1
CSVASTGKNEQFF
TGCAGCGTTGCATCGACAGGGAAAAATGAGCAGTTCTTC
>.|TRBV10-3|TRBJ2-5|.
CAISADQETQYF
TGTGCCATCTCGGCAGACCAAGAGACCCAGTACTTC
>.|TRBV27|TRBJ2-2|TRBD1
CASSSGTGGVNTGELFF
TGTGCCAGCAGTTCCGGGACAGGGGGCGTAAACACCGGGGAGCTGTTTTTT
>.|TRBV5-8|TRBJ1-5|.
CASTGGEKPQHF
TGTGCCAGCACGGGGGGAGAGAAGCCCCAGCATTTT